This T cell receptor beta chain was recorded in a study of Graves' ophthalmopathy and Graves' hyperthyroidism. Researchers took RNA transcripts and amplified TCR beta CDR3 regions from them. The first-round RT-PCR employed HTBI primers together with the Qiagen OneStep RT-PCR kit. A multiplex PCR was then performed as the second round. A single record per CDR3 protein comes from TCRdb applying MiXCR to the multiplex PCR reads. This table has a few hundred thousand distinct CDR3 sequences, around 20% appearing once. Per the germline V gene, CDR1 is LGHDT and CDR2 is YNNKEL (reference sequence). The CDR3 contains 17 residues. Trimming removed 4 bases from V and 4 bases from J; junction bases left unmatched: 5. Researchers turned away patients with other autoimmune diseases, uncontrolled infections, pregnancy or lactation. This clonotype occurred many times.

Material for sequencing was peripheral blood. The chain employs TRBV3-1 and TRBJ2-2, with TRBD2 matching 14 bases. The receptor was isolated from a woman aged 18-30 years with stable Graves' hyperthyroidism. In DNA form, the CDR3 reads TGTGCCAGCAGCCGGGGACTAGCGGGAGTAATCACCGGGGAGCTGTTTTTT. Amino acid sequence: CASSRGLAGVITGELFF.